The entry below gives a single TCR beta chain sequence along with its context. There are a few counts of this clone. The specificity of this receptor is unknown. Base qualities are missing; no much larger clone stands one base away. Sample time point, as interpreted from the label and publication: baseline, week 1 (first vaccination visit). What the treatment or condition label conveys for this sample: pre-vaccination baseline after standard-of-care therapy. All donors had newly diagnosed IDH1-mutant astrocytomas of WHO grade 3 or 4 that showed loss of nuclear ATRX. The samples were drawn from NOA16, a multicentre, single-arm, open-label phase I trial in Germany that tested a mutant IDH1 peptide vaccine in humans for the first time. Blood drawn at visit V03 was used as the baseline sample for immunogenicity testing. Genomic DNA for TCRB sequencing was extracted from EDTA blood using the DNeasy Blood and Tissue Kit.

The library was produced with the immunoSEQ multiplex PCR assay. The hsTCRB Kit was used according to the manufacturer's protocol to amplify rearranged TCR beta chain sequences. TCRB libraries were sequenced on an Illumina MiSeq. Concerning the study's data processing: Demultiplexing, trimming and gene mapping were performed with the kit vendor's proprietary platform. TCRdb re-hosts the immuneACCESS table, in-frame sequences only. Its copies lack some clones; in the studies checked, an unresolved V gene accounts for under half of them, and the cause for the rest is not known. V and J calls and clone size are those listed in that table; D and trimming were worked out from the DNA. Here the sample has around 50,000 clones; about nine tenths occur a single time. Together, the top ten hold about 2.5% of the sample. These data belong to a study of a mutant IDH1 vaccine in newly diagnosed glioma (dated by TCRdb to the early 2020s). Regarding the complete study: Of the approximately 30 treated patients, roughly 60% were male and approximately 40% were female, and the mean age was roughly 40 years. For exploratory analyses, about 25 treated patients had longitudinal TCRB deep sequencing done wherever samples were available. Prior to enrollment, patients had been given standard therapy consisting of radiotherapy alone, temozolomide alone, or radiochemotherapy with temozolomide, with the combination given to most patients. Six visits were used for peripheral blood collection: V03 (baseline), V05, V07, V10, V12 and V13. What the authors observed across the whole study: No apparent relationship was observed between pseudoprogression and alterations in the top peripheral T cell clonotypes detected by TCRB sequencing. Availability determined which PBMC samples were chosen for TCRB deep sequencing. According to the authors, sample limitations meant that analyses of patient blood samples could not be reproduced. Immune responses induced by the vaccine were seen in approximately 93% of patients across multiple MHC alleles.

Taken from the germline V gene, the CDR1 and CDR2 loops are SGHTA and FQGNSA. V is reduced by 5 bases and J by 3 bases, leaving a spacing of 17 bases between them. From the cysteine through the phenylalanine, the CDR3 covers 15 amino acids. Just CDR3 DNA is preserved here, 45 bases in frame from base 1. The TCR originated in a man aged 40-49 years with glioma. Sequencing was performed on PBMCs, taken from a glioma patient treated with radiotherapy, temozolomide or both. This chain is built from TRBV7-2 and TRBJ2-7; TRBD1 is a possible D gene, resting on 6 matching bases. The CDR3 region reads CASSEDPQGIYEQYF. The DNA sequence is TGTGCCAGCAGCGAAGACCCACAGGGTATCTACGAGCAGTACTTC.